This record covers a single T cell receptor (beta chain). Its antigen remains unidentified. Base qualities are not at hand, and no much larger clone is one base apart. This specimen belongs to a study of blood T cell repertoires in COVID-19 (TCRdb year 2020). Describing the broader study: Collaborator samples came from the United States, Italy and Spain and covered acute and convalescent phases of COVID-19. The prospective study material was composed of cDNA or gDNA derived from T cells, B-cell-depleted T cells, or PBMCs. Subjects who had been exposed to COVID-19, were actively infected with it, or had recovered from it provided the deeply sampled blood TCRbeta repertoires that made up the dataset. The repertoires were released in a freely available public database intended as a resource for research on the immune response to SARS-CoV-2. Samples were obtained from the ongoing ImmuneRACE study (first 160 participants) and from some 1,300 subjects provided by 6 global collaborators. Nearly every sample came with metadata listing a de-identified subject ID, COVID-19 status, age in years and sex. Where HLA class I and class II types were available, the types were taken from metadata supplied by the sample provider, not from assay-based typing. Results and caveats for the whole study, not just this receptor: Clinical and demographic metadata were provided uncurated, with the amount varying by source and participant.

TCRbeta CDR3 regions were amplified from genomic DNA by means of the immunoSEQ Assay, a bias-controlled multiplex PCR. The study's processing was this. Nucleated cell counts per sample were estimated from amplification of reference gene primers within the assay. To quantify the absolute abundance of each unique TCRbeta CDR3 rearrangement, sequence reads were collapsed and filtered. For each sample, productive Simpson clonality was calculated as the square root of Simpson's diversity index over productive rearrangements. TCRdb took this table from immuneACCESS and kept in-frame rearrangements with V and J called. Such tables lack part of the clones; where checked against another copy, unresolved V genes explain under half of the gap, and the rest is unexplained. That table furnishes V, J and clone size, whereas the DNA furnished D and trimming. The sample includes 250,000 to 300,000 clones, with roughly nine tenths observed a single time. Of the sample, 2.2% is held by the ten largest clones.

Taken from cysteine to phenylalanine, the CDR3 has 13 residues. Solely the CDR3 DNA is kept, with 39 bases framed from the first base. Trimmed from V: 5 bases; trimmed from J: 7 bases; junction bases lacking a gene match: 7. Samples from volunteer blood donors who had recovered from COVID-19 were contributed by a second Seattle source. The collaborating institutions used their own protocols to collect whole blood in K2EDTA tubes. For TCRbeta analysis, collaborators shipped samples in one of three forms: frozen whole blood, isolated PBMCs, or DNA extracted from either of those sample types. Material for sequencing was peripheral blood. The sequence joins TRBV12-3 or TRBV12-4 to TRBJ1-2; TRBD1 fits 7 bases in the junction. The receptor was derived from a woman in her forties or fifties who had recovered from COVID-19. Here is the DNA: TGTGCCAGCAGTCGACAGGGCGCGGCTGGCTACACCTTC. The resulting protein is CASSRQGAAGYTF.